The present TCR beta chain was sequenced within a study of T-cell reconstitution after alpha-beta-depleted transplantation in children. Germline V CDR1 and CDR2: DFQATT, SNEGSKA (reference sequence). The CDR3 has 14 amino acids. The V gene end was trimmed by 5 bases and the J gene end by 5 bases; junction bases not matched to a gene: 8. Molecular barcoding with unique molecular identifiers was used for the TCRbeta library. TCRdb reprocessed the PCR reads with MiXCR, giving one entry per CDR3 protein. This table holds about 610,000 distinct CDR3 sequences, roughly 10% found once. This clonotype was counted only a few times.

The sequence was collected from a human donor who donated a stem cell graft to a child with acute myeloid leukemia. V is TRBV20-1 and J is TRBJ2-7; the match to TRBD2 covers 11 bases. Sample: PBMCs from the stem cell graft donor, taken from the stem cell graft. CDR3 sequence reads: CSAFPGLADDEQYF. DNA of the CDR3: TGCAGTGCTTTCCCGGGACTAGCGGATGACGAGCAGTACTTC.